The sequence of this TCR beta chain was determined in a study of blood T cell repertoires in COVID-19. Study summary: Sites in the United States, Italy and Spain provided acute and convalescent COVID-19 samples.

TCRdb keeps only in-frame clones here, not all; method: immunoSEQ multiplex PCR. Found here are roughly 70,000 clones, 70% to 90% of them singletons; the top ten hold around 2.8%. This CDR3 region has 14 residues. The germline gives CDR1 LNHNV, CDR2 YYDKDF (reference sequence). The V end lost 0 bases, the J end lost 4 bases, and 7 bases lay between the germline ends. This chain uses TRBV15 with TRBJ1-5, with D uncertain. The clonotype was recovered from a man between 65 and 85 years old with active or convalescent COVID-19. Input material: peripheral blood. In DNA form, the CDR3 reads TGTGCCACCAGCAGAGATCGGGAGAATCAGCCCCAGCATTTT. Its protein product is CATSRDRENQPQHF.